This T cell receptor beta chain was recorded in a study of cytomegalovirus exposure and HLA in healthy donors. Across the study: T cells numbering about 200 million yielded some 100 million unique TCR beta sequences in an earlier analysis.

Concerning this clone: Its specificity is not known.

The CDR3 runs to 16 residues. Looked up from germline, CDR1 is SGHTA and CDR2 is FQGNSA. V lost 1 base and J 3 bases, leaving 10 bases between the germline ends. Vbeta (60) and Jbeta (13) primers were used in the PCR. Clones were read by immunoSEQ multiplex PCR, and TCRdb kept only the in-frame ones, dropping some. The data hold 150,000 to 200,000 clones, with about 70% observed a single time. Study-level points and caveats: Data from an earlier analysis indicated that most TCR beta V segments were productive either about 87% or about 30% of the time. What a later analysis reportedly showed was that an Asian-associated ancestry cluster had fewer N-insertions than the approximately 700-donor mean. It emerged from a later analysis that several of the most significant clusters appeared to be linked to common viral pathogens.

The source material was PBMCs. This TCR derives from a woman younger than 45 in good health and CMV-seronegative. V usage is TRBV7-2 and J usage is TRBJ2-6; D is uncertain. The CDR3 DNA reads TGTGCCAGCAGCTTAGGGGCAGCCTATGGGGCCAACGTCCTGACTTTC. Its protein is CASSLGAAYGANVLTF.